This TCR beta chain appears in the sequencing data of a study of PD-1 blockade in mismatch repair-deficient tumors. Study context: All were previously treated, progressing patients with about twelve mismatch repair-deficient cancer types.

With regard to this clone: Antigen specificity is unknown.

The method was immunoSEQ multiplex PCR; TCRdb's version includes in-frame clones alone and lacks a portion of them. This table holds around 110,000 clones, over 60% found once. Points from the study as a whole: Tumor-resident clones, often absent from pretreatment blood, expanded after pembrolizumab and then contracted.

The sample consisted of peripheral blood, taken approximately 64 weeks after starting pembrolizumab. This sequence originates from an adult with mismatch repair-deficient cancer.

The DNA for the CDR3 is TGTGCCAGCAGCGATCCGGGACCTTACAATGAGCAGTTCTTC. Translating it yields CASSDPGPYNEQFF. The J gene is TRBJ2-1, the V gene TRBV7-9, with D perhaps being TRBD1 or TRBD2 (5 bases each). The CDR3 sequence is 14 residues long. Germline V gene data show CDR1 as SEHNR and CDR2 as FQNEAQ (reference sequence). Trimming took 5 bases from V and 4 from J, leaving 12 bases between them.